This T cell receptor beta chain emerged from a study of response to subunit inactivated influenza vaccine. Only a few counts were recorded for this clonotype. What it recognizes is unknown. TCRdb reprocessed the RT-PCR reads with MiXCR, giving one entry per CDR3 protein. Seen here are approximately 700,000 distinct CDR3 sequences, approximately 14% observed once, and the top ten hold around a tenth. Study findings and constraints: There was a suggestion from the authors that each seasonal influenza vaccination recruits few new T cells.

The germline CDR1 and CDR2 sequences are SGDLS and YYNGEE. The CDR3 sequence is 14 residues long. The trim removed 3 bases at V and 8 bases at J, leaving 9 bases unmatched. The sequencing used PBMCs from blood, collected 11 to 12 days after vaccination. The V gene is TRBV9, the J gene TRBJ1-2, with 8 bases that match TRBD1. The TCR was taken from a man between 45 and 60 years old who received an inactivated influenza vaccine. CDR3 nucleotide sequence: TGTGCCAGCAGCGCTCGGACAGGGTTCAGCGGCTACACCTTC. This sequence encodes CASSARTGFSGYTF.